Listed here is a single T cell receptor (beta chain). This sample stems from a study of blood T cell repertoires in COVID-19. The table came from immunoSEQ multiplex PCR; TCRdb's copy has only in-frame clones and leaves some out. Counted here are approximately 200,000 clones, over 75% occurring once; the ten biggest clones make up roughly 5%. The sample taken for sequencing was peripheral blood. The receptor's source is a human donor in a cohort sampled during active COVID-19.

The DNA for the CDR3 is TGTGCCAGCAGCCGACTAGCGGGAGTCCCCGGGGAGCTGTTTTTT. This gives the protein CASSRLAGVPGELFF. The chain combines TRBV28 with TRBJ2-2, with 12 bases identical to TRBD2. The CDR3 covers 15 residues. Germline trimming cut 6 bases from V and 6 bases from J; bases unmatched to any gene: 5. Germline assignment: CDR1 MDHEN and CDR2 SYDVKM.